These 30 T cell receptor beta chains came from one sample sequenced in a study of blood T cell repertoires in COVID-19. The data were produced by immunoSEQ multiplex PCR, yet TCRdb's version contains in-frame clones alone and is incomplete. The top ten clones hold around 1.1% of a sample with about 430,000 clones, roughly nine tenths of them seen once. Sequenced sample: PBMCs or T cells enriched from blood (not recorded which). The origin of the receptors is a man aged 25-45 years who had recovered from COVID-19.

V and J are TRBV7-5 and TRBJ2-3; the table's D gene call, TRBD1, was not cross checked with the DNA. TRBV7-5 corresponds to a pseudogene. The CDR3 totals 12 residues. In DNA, the CDR3 is TGTGTCAGAAGCTTTCAGGCAGATACGCAGTATTTT. Translation gives CVRSFQADTQYF.

The chain joins TRBV7-9 to TRBJ2-3, with 9 nucleotides matching TRBD2. The CDR3 covers 14 residues. The junction had 6 bases not matched to a gene; V was cut back by 8 bases and J by 3 bases. Germline loops: CDR1 SEHNR, CDR2 FQNEAQ (reference sequence). CDR3: CASYVAGATDTQYF. The CDR3 DNA reads as TGTGCCAGCTATGTAGCGGGGGCGACAGATACGCAGTATTTT.

The chain couples TRBV5-1 to TRBJ2-1; TRBD2 matches at 15 bases. The CDR3 is 16 residues long. The junction had 3 bases not matched to a gene; V was cut back by 4 bases and J by 4 bases. CDR1 and CDR2 from the germline V gene are SGHRS and YFSETQ. In DNA form, the CDR3 reads TGCGCCAGCAGCACCGGGACTAGCGGGGGGTACAATGAGCAGTTCTTC. It specifies CASSTGTSGGYNEQFF.

The chain is built from TRBV12-3 or TRBV12-4 and TRBJ2-1, with TRBD2 matching 9 bases. This CDR3 contains 13 residues. Losses at the gene ends were 8 bases for V and 3 bases for J; bases not matched to a gene: 2. The CDR3 DNA is TGTGCCAGCCAGCGGGAGGTCTACAATGAGCAGTTCTTC. Protein: CASQREVYNEQFF.

V and J are TRBV5-8 and TRBJ2-1; 7 positions match TRBD2. CDR3 size: 15 residues. The trim removed 4 bases at V and 8 bases at J, leaving 12 bases unmatched. CDR1 SGHTS and CDR2 YDEGEE come from the germline V gene. In nucleotides, the CDR3 is TGTGCCAGCAGCCCTCAGCGGGGTCTACAATATGAGCAGTTCTTC. This translates into CASSPQRGLQYEQFF. Full variable domain (remainder filled in from reference TRBV5-8 and TRBJ2-1): EAGVTQSPTHLIKTRGQQATLRCSPISGHTSVYWYQQALGLGLQFLLWYDEGEERNRGNFPPRFSGRQFPNYSSELNVNALELEDSALYLCASSPQRGLQYEQFFGPGTRLTVL.

This chain links TRBV3-1 (or the pseudogene TRBV3-2) with TRBJ1-5; a possible D gene is TRBD1 (5 bases). The CDR3 is made up of 17 amino acids. Germline values: CDR1 LGHDT, CDR2 YNNKEL (reference sequence). Trimming removed 5 bases from V and 3 bases from J, with 20 bases in between. CDR3 in amino acids: CASSNGRGGDLNQPQHF. DNA of the CDR3: TGTGCCAGCAGCAACGGGCGGGGGGGAGACCTCAATCAGCCCCAGCATTTT.

The chain's CDR3 is CARLKGSSGRDQETQYF. CDR3 bases: TGTGCAAGACTTAAAGGGTCTAGCGGGAGGGACCAAGAGACCCAGTACTTC. The chain is built from TRBV12-2 and TRBJ2-5; the table's D gene call, TRBD2, was not cross checked with the DNA. TRBV12-2 is a pseudogene segment. CDR3 size: 17 residues.

V usage is TRBV27 and J usage is TRBJ1-5; D perhaps matches TRBD1 (6 bases). V lost 5 bases, J lost 6 bases, and 23 bases lay in between. Germline CDR1 and CDR2: MNHEY and SMNVEV (reference sequence). This CDR3 spans 17 amino acids. The CDR3 protein is CASSQTAGTPIGQPQHF. CDR3 DNA sequence: TGTGCCAGCAGTCAGACCGCCGGGACACCCATAGGTCAGCCCCAGCATTTT.

The chain links TRBV11-2 to TRBJ2-6; D is possibly TRBD1 (6 bases). V lost 3 bases and J 3 bases, leaving 9 bases between the germline ends. Germline V CDR1 and CDR2: SGHAT, FQNNGV. The CDR3 runs 15 residues. In DNA, the CDR3 is TGTGCCAGCAGCTTTTCAGGGGTTGGGGCCAACGTCCTGACTTTC. Its translation is CASSFSGVGANVLTF.

The chain combines TRBV11-2 with TRBJ1-2; D may be TRBD1 (5 bases). V dropped 5 bases and J dropped 0 bases, with 16 bases sitting between them. The germline V gene has CDR1 SGHAT and CDR2 FQNNGV. The CDR3 spans 16 residues. The CDR3 protein is CASSRPYRTANYGYTF. The DNA of the CDR3 is TGTGCCAGCAGCCGACCCTACAGGACGGCTAACTATGGCTACACCTTC. The variable domain in full, completed from reference TRBV11-2 and TRBJ1-2, reads EAGVAQSPRYKIIEKRQSVAFWCNPISGHATLYWYQQILGQGPKLLIQFQNNGVVDDSQLPKDRFSAERLKGVDSTLKIQPAKLEDSAVYLCASSRPYRTANYGYTFGSGTRLTVV.

This clone has a count of ten or more. The gene calls are TRBV2 and TRBJ2-7, with a weak D call TRBD1 (6 bases). Trimming left V 2 bases short and J 3 bases short, with 11 bases between. This CDR3 is 14 amino acids long. Germline V lookup: CDR1 SNHLY, CDR2 FYNNEI. CDR3 sequence reads: CASSEWGLLYEQYF. The CDR3 DNA follows: TGTGCCAGCAGTGAATGGGGGCTACTCTACGAGCAGTACTTC.

The chain uses TRBV30 and TRBJ1-6; TRBD1 might be the D (5 bases). Germline lookup yields CDR1 GTSNPN and CDR2 SVGIG (reference sequence). V lost 4 bases, J lost 3 bases, and 10 bases lay in between. The CDR3 spans 14 residues. The CDR3 loop reads CAWTGKGYNSPLHF. In nucleotides, the CDR3 is TGTGCCTGGACAGGGAAGGGCTATAATTCACCCCTCCACTTT.

V and J are TRBV6-5 and TRBJ1-1; unclear D gene. V was trimmed by 7 bases and J by 8 bases, leaving 20 bases between them. In germline, CDR1 is MNHEY, CDR2 SVGAGI. CDR3 length equals 14 residues. Here the CDR3 DNA reads TGTGCCAGCATCCCGGAGGGTAGGGCAGGAGAAGCTTTCTTT. The encoded protein is CASIPEGRAGEAFF.

This rearrangement joins TRBV6-2 or TRBV6-3 to TRBJ2-1, with 7 nucleotides matching TRBD2. J was trimmed by 0 bases and V by 2 bases; bases with no gene match: 4. The germline V gene encodes CDR1 MNHEY and CDR2 SVGEGT. The length of the CDR3 is 16 residues. The CDR3 bases are TGTGCCAGCAGTTACGGGGGGGTTAGCTCCTACAATGAGCAGTTCTTC. Its translation is CASSYGGVSSYNEQFF.

The chain links TRBV5-1 to TRBJ2-1, with D perhaps TRBD1 (6 bases). Per germline, CDR1 SGHRS and CDR2 YFSETQ. The V end was cut by 0 bases, the J end by 11 bases, with 15 bases between. The length of the CDR3 is 14 residues. This chain's CDR3 is CASSLGGDTRQQFF. The CDR3, as DNA: TGCGCCAGCAGCTTGGGAGGGGACACACGTCAGCAGTTCTTC.

This rearrangement joins TRBV7-9 to TRBJ2-7, with 7 bases that match TRBD2. Germline V gives CDR1 SEHNR, CDR2 FQNEAQ (reference sequence). The CDR3 has 15 amino acids. The ends lost 7 bases at V and 1 base at J; junction bases unmatched: 10. CDR3 region: CASTRKGLLSYEQYF. The CDR3 nucleotides are TGTGCCAGCACCCGAAAGGGACTACTTTCCTACGAGCAGTACTTC.

V usage is TRBV30 and J usage is TRBJ2-3; D perhaps matches TRBD1 (7 bases). This CDR3 has 16 residues. The germline V gene encodes CDR1 GTSNPN and CDR2 SVGIG (reference sequence). Deletions cut 2 bases from V and 1 base from J, with 16 bases between. CDR3 nucleotides: TGTGCCTGGAGTCGTCGAGGCAGGGGGGGCACAGATACGCAGTATTTT. This gives the protein CAWSRRGRGGTDTQYF.

The V call is TRBV5-6, the J call TRBJ2-2; D might be TRBD2 (6 bases). This CDR3 has 16 amino acids. The germline V gene encodes CDR1 SGHDT and CDR2 YYEEEE. The V end lost 4 bases, the J end lost 6 bases, and 19 bases lay between the germline ends. In nucleotides, the CDR3 is TGTGCCAGCAGCGTGGGTTGGGTAGGAGGGCCCGGGGAGCTGTTTTTT. This translates into CASSVGWVGGPGELFF.

A word on this clone: The same CDR3 can be traced to other DNA sequences in this sample. The V call is TRBV5-1, the J call TRBJ1-2, with D perhaps matching TRBD1 (6 bases). This CDR3 region has 14 residues. Germline loops: CDR1 SGHRS, CDR2 YFSETQ. Trimming shortened V by 0 bases and J by 2 bases, and 8 bases separated the two germline ends. The CDR3 DNA reads TGCGCCAGCAGCTTGGAGCAGGGGAACTATGGCTACACCTTC. Translation gives CASSLEQGNYGYTF.

V gene TRBV28 combines with J gene TRBJ1-1, with D perhaps TRBD1 (5 bases). V gave up 3 bases and J gave up 6 bases, with 11 bases separating them. Per the germline V gene, CDR1 is MDHEN and CDR2 is SYDVKM. This CDR3 comprises 13 residues. The CDR3 coding sequence is TGTGCCAGCAGTTTCAGGTCAGGGTCTGAAGCTTTCTTT. It yields the protein CASSFRSGSEAFF. Drawing the rest from reference TRBV28 and TRBJ1-1, the complete variable domain is DVKVTQSSRYLVKRTGEKVFLECVQDMDHENMFWYRQDPGLGLRLIYFSYDVKMKEKGDIPEGYSVSREKKERFSLILESASTNQTSMYLCASSFRSGSEAFFGQGTRLTVV.

V gene TRBV2 combines with J gene TRBJ1-4; no definite D call. The germline V gene encodes CDR1 SNHLY and CDR2 FYNNEI. V lost 9 bases and J 8 bases, leaving 7 bases between the germline ends. This CDR3 comprises 10 residues. This CDR3 is CASRLEKLFF. The CDR3 bases are TGTGCCAGTAGACTCGAAAAACTGTTTTTT.

The CDR3 sequence: CASSPTSGDSYEQYF. The CDR3 nucleotides read TGTGCCAGCAGCCCTACTAGCGGGGACTCCTACGAGCAGTACTTC. J is TRBJ2-7 and V is TRBV9; 10 bases match TRBD2. The CDR3 covers 15 residues. Germline V gene sequence: CDR1 SGDLS, CDR2 YYNGEE. V trimming: 4 bases; J trimming: 0 bases; junction bases outside the gene matches: 4.

V usage is TRBV19 and J usage is TRBJ1-2; the D is unclear. This CDR3 has 17 residues. Germline lookup yields CDR1 LNHDA and CDR2 SQIVND (reference sequence). V lost 5 bases and J 2 bases, leaving 21 bases between the germline ends. CDR3 amino acids: CASSPDRSSELNYGYTF. CDR3 nucleotide sequence: TGTGCCAGTAGTCCAGACCGGTCCTCGGAGTTAAACTATGGCTACACCTTC.

The rearrangement joins TRBV19 to TRBJ1-6, with 9 bases identical to TRBD1. The germline gives CDR1 LNHDA, CDR2 SQIVND (reference sequence). CDR3 length: 17 residues. With V trimmed by 7 bases and J by 7 bases, 14 bases remained unmatched. The CDR3 sequence is CASNPTAPGQGNSPLHF. The CDR3 DNA reads TGTGCCAGTAACCCCACGGCCCCGGGACAGGGAAATTCACCCCTCCACTTT.

This chain connects TRBV30 to TRBJ2-2, with D possibly matching TRBD1 (6 bases). V was clipped by 0 bases and J by 8 bases, with 13 bases between them. The CDR3 is made up of 14 amino acids. Germline V lookup: CDR1 GTSNPN, CDR2 SVGIG (reference sequence). CDR3 DNA sequence: TGTGCCTGGAGTGTACAGGGAAAAGGGGGGGAGCTGTTTTTT. It translates to CAWSVQGKGGELFF.

This clone appeared a single time. V usage is TRBV4-1 and J usage is TRBJ2-5; 9 nucleotides line up with TRBD2. CDR1 is MGHRA, CDR2 YSYEKL, per germline. The CDR3 sequence is 16 residues long. V was pared by 2 bases and J by 1 base, with 5 bases of the junction left unmatched. DNA of the CDR3: TGCGCCAGCAGCCAAAATAGCGGGAGACTCCAAGAGACCCAGTACTTC. It translates to CASSQNSGRLQETQYF.

The rearrangement links TRBV19 to TRBJ1-1; D gene ambiguous. The CDR3 has 14 residues. V was pared by 5 bases and J by 4 bases, with 14 bases between. Looked up from germline, CDR1 is LNHDA and CDR2 is SQIVND (reference sequence). The CDR3 here is CASSRDVGITEAFF. Here the CDR3 DNA reads TGTGCCAGTAGTCGGGATGTAGGTATCACTGAAGCTTTCTTT.

V usage is TRBV10-3 and J usage is TRBJ2-7; TRBD1 agrees at 7 bases. This CDR3 has 14 amino acids. Per germline, CDR1 ENHRY and CDR2 SYGVKD. With 3 bases clipped from V and 1 base from J, the junction kept 3 bases outside the gene matches. CDR3 amino acids: CAISEGGQSYEQYF. CDR3 bases: TGTGCCATCAGTGAAGGGGGACAGTCCTACGAGCAGTACTTC.

The chain uses TRBV25-1 and TRBJ1-6, with 9 bases fitting TRBD1. The V and J ends lost 6 bases and 0 bases, in that order; junction bases with no gene match: 6. This CDR3 region has 17 residues. Germline CDR1 reads MGHDK; CDR2 reads SYGVNS. CDR3 amino acids: CASRETGGSSYNSPLHF. CDR3 bases: TGTGCCAGCAGGGAGACAGGGGGGAGCTCCTATAATTCACCCCTCCACTTT. The full variable domain, its missing parts supplied by reference TRBV25-1 and TRBJ1-6, is EADIYQTPRYLVIGTGKKITLECSQTMGHDKMYWYQQDPGMELHLIHYSYGVNSTEKGDLSSESTVSRIRTEHFPLTLESARPSHTSQYLCASRETGGSSYNSPLHFGNGTRLTVT.

The gene calls are TRBV2 and TRBJ1-1; D is unclear. Germline values: CDR1 SNHLY, CDR2 FYNNEI. The V and J ends lost 7 bases and 0 bases respectively, with 9 bases between them. The CDR3 sequence is 13 residues long. CDR3 DNA sequence: TGTGCCAGCATCTCAGGTATGAACACTGAAGCTTTCTTT. The encoded protein is CASISGMNTEAFF.